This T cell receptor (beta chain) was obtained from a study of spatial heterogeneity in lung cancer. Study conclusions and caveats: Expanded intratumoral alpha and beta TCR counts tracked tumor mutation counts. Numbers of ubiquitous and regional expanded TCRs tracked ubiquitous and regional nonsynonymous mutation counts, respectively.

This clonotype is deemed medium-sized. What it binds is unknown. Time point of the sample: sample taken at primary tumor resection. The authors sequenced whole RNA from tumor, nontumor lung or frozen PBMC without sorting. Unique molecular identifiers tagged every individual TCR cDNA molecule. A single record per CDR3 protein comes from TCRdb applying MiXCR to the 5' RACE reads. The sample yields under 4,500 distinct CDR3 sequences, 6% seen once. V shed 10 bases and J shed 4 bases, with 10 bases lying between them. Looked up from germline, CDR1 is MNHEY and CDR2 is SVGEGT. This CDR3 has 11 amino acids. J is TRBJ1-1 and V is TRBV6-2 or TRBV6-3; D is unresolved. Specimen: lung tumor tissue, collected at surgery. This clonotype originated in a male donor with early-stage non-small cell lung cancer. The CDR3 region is CATSLGTEAFF. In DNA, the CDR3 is TGTGCCACCTCTTTAGGCACTGAAGCTTTCTTT.